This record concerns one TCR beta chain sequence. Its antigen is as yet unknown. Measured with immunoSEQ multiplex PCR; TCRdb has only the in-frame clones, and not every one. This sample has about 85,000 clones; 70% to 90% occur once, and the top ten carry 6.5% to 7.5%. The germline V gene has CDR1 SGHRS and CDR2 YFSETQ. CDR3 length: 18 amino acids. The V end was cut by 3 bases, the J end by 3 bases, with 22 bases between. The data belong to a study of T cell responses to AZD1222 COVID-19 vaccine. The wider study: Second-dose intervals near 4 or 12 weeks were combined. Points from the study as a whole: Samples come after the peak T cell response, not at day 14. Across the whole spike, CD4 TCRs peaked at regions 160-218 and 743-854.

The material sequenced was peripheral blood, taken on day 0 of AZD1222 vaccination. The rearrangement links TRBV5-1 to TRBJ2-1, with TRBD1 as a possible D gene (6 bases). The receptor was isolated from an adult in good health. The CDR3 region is CASSWGPFEGEIYNEQFF. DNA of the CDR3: TGCGCCAGCAGCTGGGGGCCCTTTGAGGGCGAGATCTACAATGAGCAGTTCTTC. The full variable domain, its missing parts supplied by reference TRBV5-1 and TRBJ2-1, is KAGVTQTPRYLIKTRGQQVTLSCSPISGHRSVSWYQQTPGQGLQFLFEYFSETQRNKGNFPGRFSGRQFSNSRSEMNVSTLELGDSALYLCASSWGPFEGEIYNEQFFGPGTRLTVL.